This T cell receptor beta chain was profiled in a study of neurological immune-mediated disorders (dated by TCRdb to the late 2010s). In the study overall: Peripheral blood TCR-beta repertoires from HTLV-I-associated myelopathy (HAM/TSP) patients, multiple sclerosis patients and healthy controls were compared by UMI-based sequencing. Of the approximately 65 subjects in the cohort, around 15 were HAM/TSP patients, some 34 were multiple sclerosis patients, and approximately 20 were healthy controls. Longitudinal samples, technical triplicates and paired sorted CD4+ and CD8+ T-cell subsets, alongside PBMC samples, were included among the approximately 110 TCR-beta libraries.

With respect to this clonotype: Which antigen it targets is not known. Mismatch with germline at one junction end may stem from a read error.

Per the germline V gene, MNHNS is the CDR1 and SASEGT is the CDR2. The CDR3 contains 12 residues, cysteine and phenylalanine counted. The only DNA kept is the CDR3, 36 bases in frame from the first base. Blood bank volunteers in Maryland, USA served as the healthy controls. Libraries from unsorted PBMCs were made from 2 million PBMCs kept in RNAlater at -80 degrees C until RNA extraction. Peripheral blood was subjected to Ficoll-Hypaque density gradient centrifugation to isolate PBMCs, which were then cryopreserved in liquid nitrogen. The study at large found these results: Expanded clones from different subjects shared no identical CDR3 amino acid sequences, which suggests that TCR-beta repertoires were private in all groups. TCR clonal expansion was highest in HAM/TSP patients and lowest in MS patients, with MS patients falling below even healthy controls.

To synthesize cDNA, template-switch 5'RACE was performed with a primer carrying a 10-nucleotide random unique molecular identifier so that each TCR transcript was tagged. Each sequencing run produced over 160 million TCR-beta sequences covering 15-18 subjects. The RNeasy kit was used to extract total RNA. The KAPA Real-time Library Amplification kit was used to amplify TCR-beta VDJ regions with primers for the TCR constant region and the 5'RACE anchor. A first PCR added sample indexes and Illumina adaptors, and a second PCR then raised library yield. After purification with Ampure beads, the TCR product of roughly 650 bp was size-selected on a 2% E-gel SizeSelection system. Library quality was checked on a Bioanalyzer, concentration was measured with Qubit, and libraries were quantified with the Kapa Library Quantification kit before pooling. Libraries were sequenced paired-end 2 x 150 bp on an Illumina HiSeq 2500. To increase sequence diversity, roughly 23-30% phiX was spiked into each library pool. The original pipeline was this. Quality-filtered reads were processed with the UMI-based MiGEC pipeline, which removed over 85% of raw TCR sequences during error correction. VDJ genes were aligned to IMGT germline references, and each clonotype was defined by a unique CDR3 amino acid sequence together with V-J genes. Clonal expansion, Shannon diversity, and CDR3 relatedness (CalcPairwiseDistances, ClusterSamples) were evaluated with VDJtools, and phylogenetic trees were built with CLCbio workbench. Using coefficient-of-variation modelling across technical triplicates, the study counted a clone as expanded if it had at least 8 unique UMIs. Starting from the raw public reads, TCRdb applied fastp trimming at Q25, assembled clones with MiXCR and retained in-frame beta chains. Each entry is one CDR3 protein sequence, shown with its most common DNA and genes. For this entry, the V and J calls and clone size follow TCRdb and not the study's own pipeline. The sample data list under 90,000 distinct CDR3 sequences, and 10% of these were observed just once. In total, the top ten clones hold roughly 1.8% of the sample.

Sequencing input: PBMCs. The chain is encoded by TRBV6-1 joined to TRBJ2-7; the D gene assignment is perhaps TRBD1 or TRBD2, with each matching 5 bases. The TCR was taken from a man between 35 and 55 years old in good health. The CDR3 protein: CASSEYSRDPNF. The nucleotides read TGTGCCAGCAGTGAATATTCCCGGGACCCAAACTTC.